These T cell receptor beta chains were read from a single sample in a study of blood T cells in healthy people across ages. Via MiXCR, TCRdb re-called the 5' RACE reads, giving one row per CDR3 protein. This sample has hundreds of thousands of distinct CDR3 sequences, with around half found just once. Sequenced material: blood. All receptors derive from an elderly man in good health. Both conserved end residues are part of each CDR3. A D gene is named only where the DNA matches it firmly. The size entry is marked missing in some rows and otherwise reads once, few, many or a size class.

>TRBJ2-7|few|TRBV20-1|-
CSAPTAGEQYF
TGCAGTGCCCCGACGGCGGGCGAGCAGTACTTC
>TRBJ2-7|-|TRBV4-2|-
CASSQEGPRDEQYF
TGTGCCAGCAGCCAAGAGGGGCCCAGGGACGAGCAGTACTTC
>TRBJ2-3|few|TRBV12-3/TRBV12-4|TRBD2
CASSPTAWTSGRAGHSYAYF
TGTGCCAGCAGTCCCACCGCCTGGACTAGCGGGAGGGCCGGGCACAGTTACGCGTATTTT
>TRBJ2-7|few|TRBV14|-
CASSQDRAGWSYEQYF
TGTGCCAGCAGCCAAGATCGGGCAGGGTGGTCCTACGAGCAGTACTTC
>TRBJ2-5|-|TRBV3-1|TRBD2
CASSPSAGEQYF
TGTGCCAGCAGCCCATCAGCGGGAGAGCAGTACTTC
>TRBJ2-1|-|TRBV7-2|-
CASSLDGGPGNEQFF
TGTGCCAGCAGCTTAGACGGGGGACCGGGGAATGAGCAGTTCTTC
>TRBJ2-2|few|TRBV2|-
CASSSPGLGNTGELFF
TGTGCCAGCAGTTCTCCGGGGCTAGGGAACACCGGGGAGCTGTTTTTT
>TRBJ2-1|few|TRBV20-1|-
CSAREGERGQFF
TGCAGTGCTAGAGAGGGGGAGAGGGGGCAGTTCTTC
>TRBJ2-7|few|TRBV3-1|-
CASSFTGGQQYF
TGTGCCAGCAGCTTTACTGGGGGGCAGCAGTACTTC
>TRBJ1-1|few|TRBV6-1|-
CATEVKGGTEAFF
TGTGCCACCGAAGTCAAGGGGGGGACTGAAGCTTTCTTT
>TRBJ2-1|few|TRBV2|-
CASSEDIANEQFF
TGTGCCAGCAGTGAGGATATCGCAAATGAGCAGTTCTTC
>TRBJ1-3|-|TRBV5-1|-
CASSLFGSGNTIYF
TGCGCCAGCAGCTTGTTCGGCTCTGGAAACACCATATATTTT
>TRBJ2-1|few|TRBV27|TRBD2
CASSSWGLAGDNEQFF
TGTGCCAGCAGTTCATGGGGACTAGCGGGAGACAATGAGCAGTTCTTC
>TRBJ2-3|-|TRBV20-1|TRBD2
CSAPPGTRKTDTQYF
TGCAGTGCTCCACCCGGGACTAGGAAGACAGATACGCAGTATTTT
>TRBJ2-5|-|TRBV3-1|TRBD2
CASSPYLPGSSGQETQYF
TGTGCCAGCAGCCCGTACCTACCGGGTTCTAGCGGCCAAGAGACCCAGTACTTC
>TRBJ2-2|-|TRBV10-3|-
CAISPVGGTGELFF
TGTGCCATCAGTCCGGTCGGGGGCACCGGGGAGCTGTTTTTT
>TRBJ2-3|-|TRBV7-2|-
CASSIHGPDTQYF
TGTGCCAGCAGCATCCACGGCCCAGATACGCAGTATTTT
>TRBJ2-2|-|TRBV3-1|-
CASSQEAPAGLTGELFF
TGTGCCAGCAGCCAAGAAGCGCCGGCGGGCCTCACCGGGGAGCTGTTTTTT
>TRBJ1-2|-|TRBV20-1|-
CSAGQRLTNYGYTF
TGCAGTGCGGGCCAGAGACTTACTAACTATGGCTACACCTTC
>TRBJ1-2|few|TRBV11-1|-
CASSVVTDSVGYTF
TGTGCCAGCAGCGTAGTCACAGATTCGGTTGGCTACACCTTC